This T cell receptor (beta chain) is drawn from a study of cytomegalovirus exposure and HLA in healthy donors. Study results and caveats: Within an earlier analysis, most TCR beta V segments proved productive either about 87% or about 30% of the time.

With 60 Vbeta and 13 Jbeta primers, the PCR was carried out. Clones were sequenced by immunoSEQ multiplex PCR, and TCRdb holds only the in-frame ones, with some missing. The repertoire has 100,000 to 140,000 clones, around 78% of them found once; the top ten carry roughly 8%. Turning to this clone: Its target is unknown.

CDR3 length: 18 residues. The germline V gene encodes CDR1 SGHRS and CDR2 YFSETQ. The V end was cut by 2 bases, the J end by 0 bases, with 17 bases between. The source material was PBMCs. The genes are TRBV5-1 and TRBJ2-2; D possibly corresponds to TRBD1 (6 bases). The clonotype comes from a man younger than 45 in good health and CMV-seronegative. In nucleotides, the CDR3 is TGCGCCAGCAGCTTAGCCCGGACAGACCCTTCGAACACCGGGGAGCTGTTTTTT. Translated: CASSLARTDPSNTGELFF.